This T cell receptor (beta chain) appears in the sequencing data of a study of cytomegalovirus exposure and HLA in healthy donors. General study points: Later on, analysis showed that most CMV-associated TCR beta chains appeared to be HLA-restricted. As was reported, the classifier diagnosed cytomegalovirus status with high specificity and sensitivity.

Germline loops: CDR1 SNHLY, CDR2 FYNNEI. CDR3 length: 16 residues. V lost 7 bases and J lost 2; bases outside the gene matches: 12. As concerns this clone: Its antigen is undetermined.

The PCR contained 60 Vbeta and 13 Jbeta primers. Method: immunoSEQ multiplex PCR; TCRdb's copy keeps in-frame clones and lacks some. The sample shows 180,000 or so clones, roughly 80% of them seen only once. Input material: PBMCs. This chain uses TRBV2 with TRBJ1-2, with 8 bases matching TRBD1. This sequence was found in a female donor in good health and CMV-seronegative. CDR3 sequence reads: CASTGQVIVSNYGYTF. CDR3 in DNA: TGTGCCAGCACGGGACAGGTTATAGTAAGCAACTATGGCTACACCTTC.